There are many counts of the clone carrying this TCR beta chain. Its antigen is as yet unknown. Patients with ophthalmopathy all had a Clinical Activity Score of at least 3, a NOSPECS grade of at least 4 and duration under 3 months. These data come from a study of T cells in Graves' hyperthyroidism and ophthalmopathy. Across the whole study: Peripheral blood draws took place at initial diagnosis, ahead of any treatment.

Amplified regions were TCR beta CDR3 sequences from RNA transcripts. HTBI primers drove first-round RT-PCR of the TCR CDR3. TCRdb fed the multiplex PCR reads into MiXCR, producing one record per CDR3 protein. The table records around 490,000 distinct CDR3 sequences, around 20% of them present only once. Study observations and caveats: Blood also held most thyroid clonotypes expanded beyond 0.001. In simple terms, a model built on 13 V-J features told ophthalmopathy apart from stable hyperthyroidism.

The TCR sequence derives from a man aged 35 to 55 with Graves' ophthalmopathy. Sequences were obtained from blood.

The CDR3: CAWSVTETQYF. The DNA of the CDR3 is TGTGCCTGGAGTGTAACGGAGACCCAGTACTTC. The rearrangement links TRBV30 to TRBJ2-5; D unclear. The germline V gene has CDR1 GTSNPN and CDR2 SVGIG (reference sequence). V was shortened by 0 bases and J by 5 bases, with 4 bases between the two germline ends. CDR3 size: 11 residues.